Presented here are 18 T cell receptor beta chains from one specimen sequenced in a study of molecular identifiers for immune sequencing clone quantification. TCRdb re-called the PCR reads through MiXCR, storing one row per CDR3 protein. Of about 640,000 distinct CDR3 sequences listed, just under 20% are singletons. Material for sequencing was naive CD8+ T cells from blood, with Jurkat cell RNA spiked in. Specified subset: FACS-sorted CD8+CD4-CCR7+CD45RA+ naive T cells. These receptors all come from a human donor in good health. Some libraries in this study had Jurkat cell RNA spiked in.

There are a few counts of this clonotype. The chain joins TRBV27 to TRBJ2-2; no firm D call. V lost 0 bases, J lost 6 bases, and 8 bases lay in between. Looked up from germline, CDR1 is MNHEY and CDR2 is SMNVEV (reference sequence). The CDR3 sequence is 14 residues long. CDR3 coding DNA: TGTGCCAGCAGTTTATCCCTTAGAGCCGGGGAGCTGTTTTTT. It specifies CASSLSLRAGELFF.

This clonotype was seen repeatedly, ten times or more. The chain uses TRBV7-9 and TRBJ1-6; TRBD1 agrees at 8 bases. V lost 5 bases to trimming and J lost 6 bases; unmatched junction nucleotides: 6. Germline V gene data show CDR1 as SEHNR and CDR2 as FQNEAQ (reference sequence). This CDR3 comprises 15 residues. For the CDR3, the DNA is TGTGCCAGCAGCCTTGGACAGGGTAGTAATTCACCCCTCCACTTT. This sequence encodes CASSLGQGSNSPLHF.

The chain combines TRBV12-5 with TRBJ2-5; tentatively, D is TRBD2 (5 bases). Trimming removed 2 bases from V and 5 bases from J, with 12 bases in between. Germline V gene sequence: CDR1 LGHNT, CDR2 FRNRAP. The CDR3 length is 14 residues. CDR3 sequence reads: CASGLPGMRETQYF. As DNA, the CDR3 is TGTGCTAGTGGTTTGCCCGGGATGAGGGAGACCCAGTACTTC.

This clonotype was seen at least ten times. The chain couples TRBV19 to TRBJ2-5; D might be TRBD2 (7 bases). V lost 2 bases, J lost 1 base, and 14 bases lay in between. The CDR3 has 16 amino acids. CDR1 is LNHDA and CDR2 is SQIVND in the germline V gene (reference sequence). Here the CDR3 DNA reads TGTGCCAGTAGTATATCTCGGGGGGCGATCCAAGAGACCCAGTACTTC. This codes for CASSISRGAIQETQYF.

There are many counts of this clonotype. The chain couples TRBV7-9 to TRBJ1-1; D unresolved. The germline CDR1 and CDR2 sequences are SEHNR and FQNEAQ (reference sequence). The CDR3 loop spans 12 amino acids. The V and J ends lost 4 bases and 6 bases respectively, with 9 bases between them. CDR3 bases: TGTGCCAGCAGCTATGTGGCTCCTGAAGCTTTCTTT. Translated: CASSYVAPEAFF.

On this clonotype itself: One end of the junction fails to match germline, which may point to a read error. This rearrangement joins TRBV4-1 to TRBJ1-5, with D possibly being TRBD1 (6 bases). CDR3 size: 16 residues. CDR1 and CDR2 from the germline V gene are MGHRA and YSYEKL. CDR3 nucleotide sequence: TGCGCCAGCAGCCAAGATACAGGGTATAGCAATCAGCCCCAGCGTTTT. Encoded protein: CASSQDTGYSNQPQRF.

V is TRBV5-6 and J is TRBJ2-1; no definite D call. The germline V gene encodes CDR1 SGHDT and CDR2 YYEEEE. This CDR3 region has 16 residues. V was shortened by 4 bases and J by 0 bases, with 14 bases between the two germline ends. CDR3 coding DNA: TGTGCCAGCAGCCAGCTTGTCCGAGCCTCCTACAATGAGCAGTTCTTC. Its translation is CASSQLVRASYNEQFF. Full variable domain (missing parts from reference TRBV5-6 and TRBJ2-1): DAGVTQSPTHLIKTRGQQVTLRCSPKSGHDTVSWYQQALGQGPQFIFQYYEEEERQRGNFPDRFSGHQFPNYSSELNVNALLLGDSALYLCASSQLVRASYNEQFFGPGTRLTVL.

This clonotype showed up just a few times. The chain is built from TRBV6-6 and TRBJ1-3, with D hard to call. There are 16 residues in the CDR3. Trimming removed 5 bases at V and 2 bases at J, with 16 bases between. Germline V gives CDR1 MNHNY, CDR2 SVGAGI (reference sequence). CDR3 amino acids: CASSLTLTRAGNTIYF. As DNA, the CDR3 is TGTGCCAGCAGTCTAACCCTGACAAGAGCTGGAAACACCATATATTTT.

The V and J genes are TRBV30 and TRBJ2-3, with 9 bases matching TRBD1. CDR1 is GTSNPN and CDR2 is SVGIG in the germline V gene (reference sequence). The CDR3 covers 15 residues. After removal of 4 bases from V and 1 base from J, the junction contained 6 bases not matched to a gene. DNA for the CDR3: TGTGCCTGGAAAAACAGGGGGCTTGGCACAGATACGCAGTATTTT. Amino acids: CAWKNRGLGTDTQYF.

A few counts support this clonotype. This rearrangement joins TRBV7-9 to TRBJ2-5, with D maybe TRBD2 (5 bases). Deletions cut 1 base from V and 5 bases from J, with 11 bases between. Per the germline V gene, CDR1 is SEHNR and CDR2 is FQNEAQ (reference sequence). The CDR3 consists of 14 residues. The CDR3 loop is CASSLDGERETQYF. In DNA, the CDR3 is TGTGCCAGCAGCTTAGATGGAGAGCGGGAGACCCAGTACTTC.

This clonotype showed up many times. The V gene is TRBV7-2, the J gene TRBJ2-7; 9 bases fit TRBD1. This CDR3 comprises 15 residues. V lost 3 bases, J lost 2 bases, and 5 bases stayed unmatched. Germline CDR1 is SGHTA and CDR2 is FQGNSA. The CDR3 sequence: CASSFTGGATYEQYF. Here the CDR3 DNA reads TGTGCCAGCAGCTTCACAGGGGGCGCGACCTACGAGCAGTACTTC.

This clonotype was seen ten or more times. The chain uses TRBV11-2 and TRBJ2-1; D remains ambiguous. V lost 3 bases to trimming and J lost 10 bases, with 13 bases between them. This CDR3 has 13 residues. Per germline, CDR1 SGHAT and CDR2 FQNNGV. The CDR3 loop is CASSLELLEEQFF. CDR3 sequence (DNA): TGTGCCAGCAGCTTGGAGCTGCTCGAGGAGCAGTTCTTC.

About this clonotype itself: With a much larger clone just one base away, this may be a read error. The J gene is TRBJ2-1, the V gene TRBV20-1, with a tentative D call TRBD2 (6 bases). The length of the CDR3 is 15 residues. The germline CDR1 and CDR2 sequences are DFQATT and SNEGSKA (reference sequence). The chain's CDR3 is CSARNSALADNEQSF. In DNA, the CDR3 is TGCAGTGCTAGAAACTCAGCACTAGCCGACAATGAGCAGTCCTTC.

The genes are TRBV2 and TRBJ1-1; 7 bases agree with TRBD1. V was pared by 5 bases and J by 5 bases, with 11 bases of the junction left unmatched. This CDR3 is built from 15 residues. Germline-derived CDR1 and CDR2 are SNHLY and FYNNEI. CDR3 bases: TGTGCCAGCAGTAGGCCCCAGGGGGAGGGGACTGAAGCTTTCTTT. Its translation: CASSRPQGEGTEAFF. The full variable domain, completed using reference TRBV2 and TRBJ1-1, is EPEVTQTPSHQVTQMGQEVILRCVPISNHLYFYWYRQILGQKVEFLVSFYNNEISEKSEIFDDQFSVERPDGSNFTLKIRSTKLEDSAMYFCASSRPQGEGTEAFFGQGTRLTVV.

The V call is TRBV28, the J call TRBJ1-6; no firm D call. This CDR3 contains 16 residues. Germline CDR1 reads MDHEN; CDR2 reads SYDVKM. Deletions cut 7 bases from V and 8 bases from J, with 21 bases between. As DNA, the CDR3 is TGTGCCAGCACCGATGATGCGGCGGCACTTGATTCACCCCTCCACTTT. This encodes CASTDDAAALDSPLHF.

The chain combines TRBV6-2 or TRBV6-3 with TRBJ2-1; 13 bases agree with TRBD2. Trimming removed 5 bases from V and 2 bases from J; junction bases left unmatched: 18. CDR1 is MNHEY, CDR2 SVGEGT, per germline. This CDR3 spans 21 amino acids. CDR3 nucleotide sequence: TGTGCCAGCAGTCCTAGTGCCGGGACTAGCGGGACCTACGATACCTACAATGAGCAGTTCTTC. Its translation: CASSPSAGTSGTYDTYNEQFF.

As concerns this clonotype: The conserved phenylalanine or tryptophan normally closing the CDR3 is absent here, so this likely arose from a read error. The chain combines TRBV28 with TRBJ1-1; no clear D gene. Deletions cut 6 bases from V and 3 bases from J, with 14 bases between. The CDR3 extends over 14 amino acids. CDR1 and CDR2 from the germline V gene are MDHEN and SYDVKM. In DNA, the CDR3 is TGTGCCAGCAGGTTCTTCGGGGAGGACACTGAAGCTTTCCTT. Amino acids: CASRFFGEDTEAFL.

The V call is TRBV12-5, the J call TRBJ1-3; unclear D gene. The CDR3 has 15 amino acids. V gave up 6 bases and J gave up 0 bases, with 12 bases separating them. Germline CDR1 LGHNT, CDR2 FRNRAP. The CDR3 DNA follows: TGTGCTAGTGGCCACGGACGGAGCTCTGGAAACACCATATATTTT. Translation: CASGHGRSSGNTIYF.